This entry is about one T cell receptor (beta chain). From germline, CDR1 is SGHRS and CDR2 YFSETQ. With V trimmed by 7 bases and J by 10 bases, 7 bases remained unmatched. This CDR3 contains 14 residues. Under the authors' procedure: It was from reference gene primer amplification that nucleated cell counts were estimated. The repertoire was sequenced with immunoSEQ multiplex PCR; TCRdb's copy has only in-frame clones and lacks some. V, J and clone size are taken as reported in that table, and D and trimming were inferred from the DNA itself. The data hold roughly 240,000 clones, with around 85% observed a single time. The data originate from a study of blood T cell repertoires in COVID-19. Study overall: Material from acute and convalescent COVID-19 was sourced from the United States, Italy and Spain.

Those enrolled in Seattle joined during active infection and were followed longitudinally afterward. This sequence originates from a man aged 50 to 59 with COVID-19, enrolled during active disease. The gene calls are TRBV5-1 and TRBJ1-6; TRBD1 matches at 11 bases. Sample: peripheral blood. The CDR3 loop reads CASEVGQGESPLHF. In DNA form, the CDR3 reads TGCGCCAGCGAGGTGGGACAGGGGGAATCACCCCTCCACTTT.